These T cell receptor beta chains were read from a single sample in a study of cytomegalovirus exposure and HLA in healthy donors. Clones were read by immunoSEQ multiplex PCR, and TCRdb kept only the in-frame ones, dropping some. The sample shows about 210,000 clones, approximately 83% of them seen only once. Sequencing was done on a sample of PBMCs. The receptors stem from a woman aged 50 to 60 in good health and CMV-seropositive. CDR3s include the opening cysteine and the closing phenylalanine or tryptophan. D genes are given only for firm matches. Only some rows state a clone size, as once, few, many or a class for expanded clones.

>TRBV19|-|TRBJ2-4|-
TGTGCCAGTAGTTCCCGGCGCGGGGACATTCAGTACTTC
CASSSRRGDIQYF
>TRBV5-5|-|TRBJ1-2|-
TGTGCCAGCAGCGGGGGGTCCGGACGCCTCTATGGCTACACCTTC
CASSGGSGRLYGYTF
>TRBV7-3|TRBD1|TRBJ2-2|few
TGTGCCAGCAGCTTAACAGGGGGCCTCGGGGAGCTGTTTTTT
CASSLTGGLGELFF
>TRBV28|TRBD1|TRBJ1-4|-
TGTGCCACCATCGAGACAGGGGTCGAAAAACTGTTTTTT
CATIETGVEKLFF
>TRBV6-1|-|TRBJ2-6|-
TGTGCCAGCAGTGAAGGAGGGGGTTGGTCCGGGGCCAACGTCCTGACTTTC
CASSEGGGWSGANVLTF
>TRBV7-2|-|TRBJ1-3|-
TGTGCCAGCAGCTTACGTGTCAGGGGCGGAAACACCATATATTTT
CASSLRVRGGNTIYF
>TRBV4-3|TRBD1|TRBJ1-1|-
TGCGCCAGCAGCCATATACAGGGGGCGATGAACACTGAAGCTTTCTTT
CASSHIQGAMNTEAFF
>TRBV30|-|TRBJ1-1|-
TGTGCCTGGAGTGTAACCCCGGAGAAAGCTTTCTTT
CAWSVTPEKAFF
>TRBV7-2|TRBD2|TRBJ2-3|-
TGTGCCAGCAGCTTGGCCGGGACTAGCGGGGGTGATACGCAGTATTTT
CASSLAGTSGGDTQYF
>TRBV27|TRBD1|TRBJ2-7|-
TGTGCCAGCAGTTTATACCGGGACAGGGGCTACGAGCAGTACTTC
CASSLYRDRGYEQYF
>TRBV6-1|-|TRBJ1-1|-
TGTGCCAGCAGTGAAGTTAAATTAGGGGACATTAACACTGAAGCTTTCTTT
CASSEVKLGDINTEAFF
>TRBV7-9|TRBD1|TRBJ1-2|-
TGTGCCAGCAGCTTACAGGCAGGGGGCGTTGTCTATGGCTACACCTTC
CASSLQAGGVVYGYTF
>TRBV18|-|TRBJ1-6|-
TGTGCCAGCTCACTTCTAGGGGAATCACCCCTCCACTTT
CASSLLGESPLHF
>TRBV5-1|TRBD1|TRBJ1-1|-
TGCGCCAGCAGCGATGACAGGGCCATGAACACTGAAGCTTTCTTT
CASSDDRAMNTEAFF
>TRBV5-1|TRBD1|TRBJ1-1|-
TGCGCCAGCAGCTGGAGGGACAGGGCAGACACTGAAGCTTTCTTT
CASSWRDRADTEAFF
>TRBV6-6|TRBD1|TRBJ1-2|-
TGTGCCAGCAGTTACTCGGGGACAGGAAATGGCTACACCTTC
CASSYSGTGNGYTF
>TRBV6-5|-|TRBJ1-1|once
TGTGCCAGCAGTTCCTCGTTTCTGGGACAACCCATCGGGGCTTTCTTT
CASSSSFLGQPIGAFF
>TRBV5-4|TRBD2|TRBJ2-2|-
TGTGCCAGCAGCCCGCCGGCTAGCGGGGTAGGGAACGGGGAGCTGTTTTTT
CASSPPASGVGNGELFF
>TRBV5-1|-|TRBJ1-3|-
TGCGCCAGCAGCTTGGTGTCAGCGGGAAACACCATATATTTT
CASSLVSAGNTIYF
>TRBV7-9|TRBD1|TRBJ1-2|-
TGTGCCAGCAGCTCGATGAACAGGGGATTCGGCTACACCTTC
CASSSMNRGFGYTF
>TRBV6-5|TRBD2|TRBJ2-1|-
TGTGCCAGCAGTTGGACTAGCGGGGGGTACGACAATGAGCAGTTCTTC
CASSWTSGGYDNEQFF
>TRBV11-2|-|TRBJ2-5|-
TGTGCCAGCAGCTTAGTTAGGCAGGGTTGGCGCTCGGAGACCCAGTACTTC
CASSLVRQGWRSETQYF
>TRBV7-2|-|TRBJ2-1|once
TGTGCCAGCAGCCCTTCAGGCAATGAGCAGTTCTTC
CASSPSGNEQFF
>TRBV9|TRBD1|TRBJ2-2|-
TGTGCCAGCAGCACGGGACAGGGGCGCACCGGGGAGCTGTTTTTT
CASSTGQGRTGELFF
>TRBV9|TRBD1|TRBJ1-6|-
TGTGCCAGCAGCGTAGACCCCGGGACAGGGAGCTCCTATAATTCACCCCTCCACTTT
CASSVDPGTGSSYNSPLHF
>TRBV2|TRBD2|TRBJ2-3|-
TGTGCCAGCAGTGCTTTGAGCGGGGACGCTACGCAGTATTTT
CASSALSGDATQYF
>TRBV5-1|-|TRBJ2-7|-
TGCGCCAGCGGCTTGGCGGGACAGAGTACCTACGAGCAGTACTTC
CASGLAGQSTYEQYF
>TRBV4-1|-|TRBJ1-3|-
TGCGCCAGCAGCCAAGCACACGTCTCTGGAAACACCATATATTTT
CASSQAHVSGNTIYF
>TRBV19|TRBD1|TRBJ1-2|-
TGTGCCAGCACCCCCGGGACAGGCAACTATGGCTACACCTTC
CASTPGTGNYGYTF
>TRBV10-3|-|TRBJ2-7|-
TGTGCCATCAGTGATAGGGACACATTCGGGGAGCAGTACTTC
CAISDRDTFGEQYF
>TRBV7-9|-|TRBJ1-3|-
TGTGCCAGCTCGGGAGGTGCCGGGACACCTGGAAACACCATATATTTT
CASSGGAGTPGNTIYF
>TRBV6-5|-|TRBJ1-2|-
TGTGCCAGCAGTGACGGGGAAGGTTCTTGCACCTTC
CASSDGEGSCTF
>TRBV19|-|TRBJ1-2|-
TGTGCCAGTAGTATCCTGACAGCCTGGAACTATGGCTACACCTTC
CASSILTAWNYGYTF
>TRBV15|-|TRBJ1-1|-
TGTGCCACCAGGGGGCAGGACCACACTGAAGCTTTCTTT
CATRGQDHTEAFF
>TRBV7-9|TRBD1|TRBJ1-1|-
TGTGCCAGCAGCTCCCTAGGGGACAGGGCTGCTTTCTTT
CASSSLGDRAAFF
>TRBV30|-|TRBJ1-1|few
TGTGCCTGGAGTGGGGGCGTAAACACTGAAGCTTTCTTT
CAWSGGVNTEAFF
>TRBV19|-|TRBJ1-1|few
TGTGCCAGTAGTCTTGGGAGAGATAAAGCTTTCTTT
CASSLGRDKAFF
>TRBV20-1|TRBD2|TRBJ2-5|-
TGCAGTGCTAGTTTAGGGACTAGCAAGTACTTC
CSASLGTSKYF
>TRBV5-1|TRBD1|TRBJ1-1|-
TGCGCCAGCAGCCGGACAGGGGAAAGGACTGAAGCTTTCTTT
CASSRTGERTEAFF
>TRBV6-1|-|TRBJ1-4|-
TGTGCCAGCAGTGAGGAGGGGTTAGAAAAACTGTTTTTT
CASSEEGLEKLFF
>TRBV7-2|TRBD1|TRBJ1-1|-
TGTGCCAGCAGCCCCGGACAGGGAAGAGACACTGAAGCTTTCTTT
CASSPGQGRDTEAFF
>TRBV9|-|TRBJ1-6|few
TGTGCCAGCAGCGTCGGTGTCGTTAATTCACCCCTCCACTTT
CASSVGVVNSPLHF
>TRBV28|TRBD1|TRBJ1-1|few
TGTGCCATCAGGACAGGGGGAAACACTGAAGCTTTCTTT
CAIRTGGNTEAFF
>TRBV29-1|-|TRBJ2-3|-
TGCAGCGTTAAAAGGACTAACACAGATACGCAGTATTTT
CSVKRTNTDTQYF
>TRBV19|TRBD2|TRBJ2-1|-
TGTGCCAGTAGTAATAGCGGGGGGTTTCGGGGCAATGAGCAGTTCTTC
CASSNSGGFRGNEQFF
>TRBV4-1|-|TRBJ1-1|few
TGCGCCAGCAGCCGGCTAGTAAGGGGCAGGGAGGCTGAAGCTTTCTTT
CASSRLVRGREAEAFF
>TRBV7-6|-|TRBJ1-1|-
TGTGCCAGCAGCTTAGGTTCGGCAGGGCCTGGGTACACTGAAGCTTTCTTT
CASSLGSAGPGYTEAFF
>TRBV7-8|TRBD1|TRBJ1-6|-
TGTGCCAGCAGCAAAAACGGGGACAGGGTAGGATCACCCCTCCACTTT
CASSKNGDRVGSPLHF
>TRBV27|TRBD1|TRBJ2-7|-
TGTGCCAGCAGTTCCCCGGGACAGGGGGCTTACGAGCAGTACTTC
CASSSPGQGAYEQYF
>TRBV11-3|TRBD1|TRBJ2-3|-
TGTGCCAGCAGCTTACGACAGGGCGGCACAGATACGCAGTATTTT
CASSLRQGGTDTQYF
>TRBV7-9|TRBD1|TRBJ1-1|once
TGTGCCAGCAGCTCGACAGGGGTTATGAACACTGAAGCTTTCTTT
CASSSTGVMNTEAFF
>TRBV6-5|TRBD2|TRBJ2-5|-
TGTGCCAGCAGTTCGATAACTAGCGGTGTTGTCGAGACCCAGTACTTC
CASSSITSGVVETQYF
>TRBV18|-|TRBJ2-2|-
TGTGCCAGCTCGCTTACGAGACAGATAACCGGGGAGCTGTTTTTT
CASSLTRQITGELFF
>TRBV5-8|-|TRBJ1-1|few
TGTGCCAGCAGCCCTCGGACGGGAAACACTGAAGCTTTCTTT
CASSPRTGNTEAFF
>TRBV5-8|-|TRBJ1-5|-
TGTGCCAGCAGCCCAGGAAATCAGCCCCAGCATTTT
CASSPGNQPQHF
>TRBV5-6|-|TRBJ2-7|-
TGTGCCAGCAGCTTGGGAGGAGGTTTTAGGGAGCAGTACTTC
CASSLGGGFREQYF
>TRBV7-2|-|TRBJ1-3|-
TGTGCCAGCAGCCTGGGACATCGGATCTCTGGAAACACCATATATTTT
CASSLGHRISGNTIYF
>TRBV5-1|TRBD2|TRBJ2-3|-
TGCGCCAGCAGCTTGGATACTAGCGCGGATACGCAGTATTTT
CASSLDTSADTQYF
>TRBV25-1|TRBD1|TRBJ2-7|-
TGTGCCAGCAGGGGCGGACAGGACATCTACTACGAGCAGTACTTC
CASRGGQDIYYEQYF
>TRBV5-1|-|TRBJ2-3|-
TGCGCCAGCAGCAAACGGCCAGAGGGTACGCAGTATTTT
CASSKRPEGTQYF